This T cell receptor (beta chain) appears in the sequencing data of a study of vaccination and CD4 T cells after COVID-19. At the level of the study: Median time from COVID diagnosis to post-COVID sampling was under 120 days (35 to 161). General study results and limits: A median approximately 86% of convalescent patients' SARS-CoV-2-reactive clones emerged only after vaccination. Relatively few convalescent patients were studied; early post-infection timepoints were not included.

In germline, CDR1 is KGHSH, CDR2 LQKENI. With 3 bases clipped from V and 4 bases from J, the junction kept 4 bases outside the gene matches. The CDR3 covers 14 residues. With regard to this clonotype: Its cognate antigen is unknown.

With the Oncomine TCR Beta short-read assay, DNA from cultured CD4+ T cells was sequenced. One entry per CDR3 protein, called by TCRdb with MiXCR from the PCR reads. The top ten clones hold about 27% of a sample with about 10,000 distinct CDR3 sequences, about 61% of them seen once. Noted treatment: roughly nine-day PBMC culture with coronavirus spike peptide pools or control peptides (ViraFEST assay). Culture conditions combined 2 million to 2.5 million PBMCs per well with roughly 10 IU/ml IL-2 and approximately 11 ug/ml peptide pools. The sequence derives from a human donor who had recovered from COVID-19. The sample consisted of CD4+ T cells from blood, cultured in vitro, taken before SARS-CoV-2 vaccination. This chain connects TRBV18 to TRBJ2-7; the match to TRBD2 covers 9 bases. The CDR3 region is CASSPPGLAYEQYF. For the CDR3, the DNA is TGTGCCAGCTCACCCCCGGGACTAGCTTACGAGCAGTACTTC.